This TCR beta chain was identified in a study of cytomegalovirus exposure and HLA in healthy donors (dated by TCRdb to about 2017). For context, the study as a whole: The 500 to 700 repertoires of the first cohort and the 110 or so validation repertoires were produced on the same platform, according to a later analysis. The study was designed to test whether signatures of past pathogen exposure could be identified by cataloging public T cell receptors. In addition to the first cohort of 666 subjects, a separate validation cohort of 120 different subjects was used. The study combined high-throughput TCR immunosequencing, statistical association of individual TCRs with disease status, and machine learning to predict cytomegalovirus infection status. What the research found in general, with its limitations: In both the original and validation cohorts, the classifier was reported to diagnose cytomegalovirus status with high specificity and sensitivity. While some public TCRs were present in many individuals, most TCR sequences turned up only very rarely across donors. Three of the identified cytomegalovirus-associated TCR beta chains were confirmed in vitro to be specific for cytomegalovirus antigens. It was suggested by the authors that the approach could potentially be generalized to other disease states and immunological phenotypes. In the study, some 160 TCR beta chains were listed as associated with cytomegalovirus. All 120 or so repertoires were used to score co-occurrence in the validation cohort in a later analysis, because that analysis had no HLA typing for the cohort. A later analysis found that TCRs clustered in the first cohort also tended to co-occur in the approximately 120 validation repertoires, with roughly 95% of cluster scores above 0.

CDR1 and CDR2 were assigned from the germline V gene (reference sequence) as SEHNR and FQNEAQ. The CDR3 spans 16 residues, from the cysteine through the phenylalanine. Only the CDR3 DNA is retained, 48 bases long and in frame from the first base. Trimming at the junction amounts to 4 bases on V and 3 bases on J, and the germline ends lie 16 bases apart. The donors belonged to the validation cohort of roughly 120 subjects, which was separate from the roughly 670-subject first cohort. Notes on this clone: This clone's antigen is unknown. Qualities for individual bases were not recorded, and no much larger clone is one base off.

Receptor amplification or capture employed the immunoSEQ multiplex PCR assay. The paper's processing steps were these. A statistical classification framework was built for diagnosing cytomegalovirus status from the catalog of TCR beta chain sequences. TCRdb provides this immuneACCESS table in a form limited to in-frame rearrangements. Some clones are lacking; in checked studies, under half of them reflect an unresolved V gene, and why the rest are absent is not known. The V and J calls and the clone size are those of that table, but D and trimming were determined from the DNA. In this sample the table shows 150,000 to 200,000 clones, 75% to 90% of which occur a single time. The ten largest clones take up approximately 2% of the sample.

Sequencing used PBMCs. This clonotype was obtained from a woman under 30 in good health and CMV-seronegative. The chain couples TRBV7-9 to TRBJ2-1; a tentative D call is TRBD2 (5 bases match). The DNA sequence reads TGTGCCAGCAGCTCAGTGGTCGGGGATCTCTACAATGAGCAGTTCTTC. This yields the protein CASSSVVGDLYNEQFF. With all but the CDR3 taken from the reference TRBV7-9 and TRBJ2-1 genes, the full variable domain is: DTGVSQNPRHKITKRGQNVTFRCDPISEHNRLYWYRQTLGQGPEFLTYFQNEAQLEKSRLLSDRFSAERPKGSFSTLEIQRTEQGDSAMYLCASSSVVGDLYNEQFFGPGTRLTVL.